This is a list of T cell receptor beta chains from one sample in a study of cytomegalovirus exposure and HLA in healthy donors. TCRdb's copy holds only in-frame clones and misses some; the assay was immunoSEQ multiplex PCR. The table records tens of thousands of clones, about three quarters of them present only once. The source material was PBMCs. Receptors originate from a female donor in good health and CMV-seronegative. Both conserved end residues are part of each CDR3. Each record gives: clone size, V gene, D gene, J gene, CDR3 protein, CDR3 DNA. The D gene is left open where the match is weak. The size of a clone is reported for some rows only, either as once, few or many, or as a class for expanded clones.

clone_size: .; v_call: TRBV28; d_call: .; j_call: TRBJ2-7; cdr3_aa: CASSPPRGSYEQYF; cdr3_nt: TGTGCCAGCAGTCCACCTCGGGGCTCCTACGAGCAGTACTTC
clone_size: .; v_call: TRBV25-1; d_call: TRBD1; j_call: TRBJ1-2; cdr3_aa: CASSEGQGDGYTF; cdr3_nt: TGTGCCAGCAGTGAAGGACAGGGTGATGGCTACACCTTC
clone_size: .; v_call: TRBV29-1; d_call: TRBD1; j_call: TRBJ1-2; cdr3_aa: CSVEDPGQGEAF; cdr3_nt: TGCAGCGTTGAAGATCCCGGGCAGGGGGAGGCCTTC
clone_size: once; v_call: TRBV6-5; d_call: .; j_call: TRBJ1-2; cdr3_aa: CASSYSASGGSDGYTF; cdr3_nt: TGTGCCAGCAGTTACTCGGCCTCGGGGGGCTCTGATGGCTACACCTTC
clone_size: .; v_call: TRBV10-3; d_call: TRBD2; j_call: TRBJ2-3; cdr3_aa: CAIREREGLDTQYF; cdr3_nt: TGTGCCATCAGAGAGCGGGAGGGCCTGGATACGCAGTATTTT
clone_size: .; v_call: TRBV7-2; d_call: .; j_call: TRBJ1-2; cdr3_aa: CASSRGDAPNYGYTF; cdr3_nt: TGTGCCAGCAGCCGCGGGGACGCGCCGAACTATGGCTACACCTTC
clone_size: few; v_call: TRBV5-8; d_call: TRBD1; j_call: TRBJ2-7; cdr3_aa: CASSLTGVSSYEQYF; cdr3_nt: TGTGCCAGCAGTTTGACAGGGGTAAGCTCCTACGAGCAGTACTTC
clone_size: .; v_call: TRBV5-1; d_call: .; j_call: TRBJ1-1; cdr3_aa: CASSFAGGNTEAFF; cdr3_nt: TGCGCCAGCAGCTTCGCTGGGGGCAACACTGAAGCTTTCTTT
clone_size: .; v_call: TRBV18; d_call: .; j_call: TRBJ1-2; cdr3_aa: CASSPPGRGYGYTF; cdr3_nt: TGTGCCAGCTCACCTCCGGGCAGGGGATATGGCTACACCTTC
clone_size: .; v_call: TRBV5-6; d_call: .; j_call: TRBJ2-1; cdr3_aa: CASSQQGTYNEQFF; cdr3_nt: TGTGCCAGCAGCCAACAGGGTACCTACAATGAGCAGTTCTTC
clone_size: .; v_call: TRBV28; d_call: .; j_call: TRBJ2-5; cdr3_aa: CASSYISASLETQYF; cdr3_nt: TGTGCCAGCAGCTATATTAGCGCCTCACTTGAGACCCAGTACTTC
clone_size: .; v_call: TRBV19; d_call: TRBD1; j_call: TRBJ1-5; cdr3_aa: CASSPTGGGNQPQHF; cdr3_nt: TGTGCCAGTAGTCCGACAGGGGGCGGCAATCAGCCCCAGCATTTT
clone_size: .; v_call: TRBV6-5; d_call: .; j_call: TRBJ1-5; cdr3_aa: CASSSTGWSQPQHF; cdr3_nt: TGTGCCAGCAGTTCCACAGGGTGGAGTCAGCCCCAGCATTTT
clone_size: .; v_call: TRBV28; d_call: .; j_call: TRBJ2-5; cdr3_aa: CAASFQGGGIQETQYF; cdr3_nt: TGTGCCGCCAGCTTTCAGGGAGGGGGGATACAAGAGACCCAGTACTTC
clone_size: .; v_call: TRBV5-1; d_call: TRBD2; j_call: TRBJ2-1; cdr3_aa: CASSGSGGYNEQFF; cdr3_nt: TGCGCCAGCAGTGGTAGCGGGGGTTACAATGAGCAGTTCTTC
clone_size: .; v_call: TRBV15; d_call: .; j_call: TRBJ1-3; cdr3_aa: CATSRDTSSGNTIYF; cdr3_nt: TGTGCCACCAGCAGGGACACCAGCTCTGGAAACACCATATATTTT
clone_size: .; v_call: TRBV7-6; d_call: TRBD2; j_call: TRBJ2-4; cdr3_aa: CASSLTSGGAGAKNIQYF; cdr3_nt: TGTGCCAGCAGCTTGACTAGCGGGGGGGCCGGTGCCAAAAACATTCAGTACTTC
clone_size: once; v_call: TRBV10-3; d_call: TRBD2; j_call: TRBJ2-3; cdr3_aa: CAISPGRPEMGTDTQYF; cdr3_nt: TGTGCCATCAGCCCCGGGAGGCCTGAGATGGGCACAGATACGCAGTATTTT
clone_size: few; v_call: TRBV5-4; d_call: TRBD1; j_call: TRBJ1-1; cdr3_aa: CASSLRKQGDTEAFF; cdr3_nt: TGTGCCAGCAGCTTGAGAAAGCAGGGGGACACTGAAGCTTTCTTT
clone_size: few; v_call: TRBV6-6; d_call: .; j_call: TRBJ1-1; cdr3_aa: CASGRRGVSEAFF; cdr3_nt: TGTGCCAGCGGAAGACGCGGGGTTAGTGAAGCTTTCTTT
clone_size: .; v_call: TRBV5-1; d_call: TRBD1; j_call: TRBJ1-5; cdr3_aa: CASSKEQGQNQPQHF; cdr3_nt: TGCGCCAGCAGCAAGGAGCAGGGACAGAATCAGCCCCAGCATTTT
clone_size: .; v_call: TRBV6-5; d_call: .; j_call: TRBJ1-4; cdr3_aa: CASSTRDRNNEKLFF; cdr3_nt: TGTGCCAGCAGTACTCGAGACAGGAATAATGAAAAACTGTTTTTT
clone_size: .; v_call: TRBV2; d_call: TRBD2; j_call: TRBJ2-1; cdr3_aa: CASRWTSDYNEQFF; cdr3_nt: TGTGCCAGCAGATGGACTAGCGACTACAATGAGCAGTTCTTC
clone_size: .; v_call: TRBV29-1; d_call: .; j_call: TRBJ2-3; cdr3_aa: CSVSGTYSTDTQYF; cdr3_nt: TGCAGCGTGAGTGGGACTTACTCGACAGATACGCAGTATTTT
clone_size: .; v_call: TRBV15; d_call: .; j_call: TRBJ1-4; cdr3_aa: CATSREGRGREKLFF; cdr3_nt: TGTGCCACCAGCAGAGAAGGGAGGGGAAGGGAAAAACTGTTTTTT
clone_size: .; v_call: TRBV7-9; d_call: TRBD1; j_call: TRBJ1-5; cdr3_aa: CSSSRHRGRESNQPQHF; cdr3_nt: TGTTCCAGCAGCCGACACAGGGGGCGCGAAAGCAATCAGCCCCAGCATTTT
clone_size: once; v_call: TRBV28; d_call: .; j_call: TRBJ1-5; cdr3_aa: CASTSGGNSNQPQHF; cdr3_nt: TGTGCCAGCACGAGCGGGGGTAATAGCAATCAGCCCCAGCATTTT
clone_size: .; v_call: TRBV18; d_call: .; j_call: TRBJ1-1; cdr3_aa: CASSLMATKNTEAFF; cdr3_nt: TGTGCCAGCTCACTAATGGCGACTAAGAACACTGAAGCTTTCTTT
clone_size: once; v_call: TRBV6-5; d_call: TRBD1; j_call: TRBJ1-5; cdr3_aa: CASSLGTGRATQHF; cdr3_nt: TGTGCCAGCAGTCTAGGGACAGGCCGGGCTACCCAGCATTTT
clone_size: .; v_call: TRBV15; d_call: TRBD1; j_call: TRBJ1-4; cdr3_aa: CATSRGGGQGREKLFF; cdr3_nt: TGTGCCACCAGCAGAGGTGGTGGACAGGGGCGCGAAAAACTGTTTTTT
clone_size: .; v_call: TRBV25-1; d_call: .; j_call: TRBJ2-1; cdr3_aa: CASRERAQVVNEQFF; cdr3_nt: TGTGCCAGCAGGGAGCGAGCCCAAGTCGTAAATGAGCAGTTCTTC
clone_size: few; v_call: TRBV2; d_call: .; j_call: TRBJ2-6; cdr3_aa: CASSDGTGANVLTF; cdr3_nt: TGTGCCAGCAGTGATGGCACCGGGGCCAACGTCCTGACTTTC
clone_size: .; v_call: TRBV5-1; d_call: TRBD1; j_call: TRBJ1-1; cdr3_aa: CASTELETGGVGAFF; cdr3_nt: TGCGCCAGCACCGAACTAGAGACAGGGGGCGTTGGGGCTTTCTTT
clone_size: .; v_call: TRBV6-5; d_call: TRBD2; j_call: TRBJ2-5; cdr3_aa: CASSYGGSGVQETQYF; cdr3_nt: TGTGCCAGCAGTTACGGAGGTAGCGGGGTCCAAGAGACCCAGTACTTC
clone_size: .; v_call: TRBV28; d_call: .; j_call: TRBJ1-1; cdr3_aa: CASSLSLRTPFF; cdr3_nt: TGTGCCAGCAGTTTAAGTTTGCGTACTCCTTTCTTT
clone_size: .; v_call: TRBV29-1; d_call: TRBD2; j_call: TRBJ2-7; cdr3_aa: CSVVREGIPYEQYF; cdr3_nt: TGCAGCGTTGTTAGGGAGGGGATACCCTACGAGCAGTACTTC
clone_size: .; v_call: TRBV28; d_call: .; j_call: TRBJ2-7; cdr3_aa: CASSRLASYEQYF; cdr3_nt: TGTGCCAGCTCTAGGCTAGCGAGCTACGAGCAGTACTTC
clone_size: .; v_call: TRBV2; d_call: TRBD1; j_call: TRBJ2-1; cdr3_aa: CASTGTGPLNEQFF; cdr3_nt: TGTGCCAGCACCGGGACAGGTCCCCTCAATGAGCAGTTCTTC
clone_size: .; v_call: TRBV5-6; d_call: .; j_call: TRBJ1-2; cdr3_aa: CASSLLSSTALNYGYTF; cdr3_nt: TGTGCCAGCAGCTTGTTATCCTCGACAGCGCTTAACTATGGCTACACCTTC
clone_size: medium-sized; v_call: TRBV19; d_call: TRBD1; j_call: TRBJ1-1; cdr3_aa: CASRPGTGTDEAFF; cdr3_nt: TGTGCCAGTAGGCCTGGGACAGGGACGGATGAAGCTTTCTTT
clone_size: .; v_call: TRBV2; d_call: TRBD1; j_call: TRBJ2-7; cdr3_aa: CASGTGVFYEQYF; cdr3_nt: TGTGCGAGCGGGACAGGGGTCTTCTACGAGCAGTACTTC
clone_size: .; v_call: TRBV2; d_call: .; j_call: TRBJ2-1; cdr3_aa: CASRESREAQFF; cdr3_nt: TGTGCCAGCAGGGAAAGCAGGGAGGCGCAGTTCTTC
clone_size: .; v_call: TRBV18; d_call: .; j_call: TRBJ2-1; cdr3_aa: CASSLQAHEQFF; cdr3_nt: TGTGCCAGCTCCCTTCAGGCGCATGAGCAGTTCTTC
clone_size: .; v_call: TRBV9; d_call: TRBD2; j_call: TRBJ2-5; cdr3_aa: CASSARLASQETQYF; cdr3_nt: TGTGCCAGCAGCGCCCGACTAGCCAGCCAAGAGACCCAGTACTTC
clone_size: .; v_call: TRBV5-1; d_call: .; j_call: TRBJ2-1; cdr3_aa: CASSSQGHEQFF; cdr3_nt: TGCGCCAGCAGCTCACAGGGTCATGAGCAGTTCTTC